This is a list of T cell receptor beta chains from one sample in a study of OX40 agonist ivuxolimab in advanced cancers. Libraries were prepared by immunoSEQ multiplex PCR; TCRdb keeps only in-frame clonotypes and omits some of them. The sample lists about 6,500 clones; 69% were seen once. The sequencing used CD4+ or CD8+ T cells sorted from blood, collected in a trial of the OX40 agonist ivuxolimab. All receptors derive from an adult with an advanced solid tumor such as melanoma, head and neck, liver or kidney cancer. CDR3s include the opening cysteine and the closing phenylalanine or tryptophan. A D gene is named only where the DNA matches it firmly. Size is omitted from some rows. Given values are once, few, many or a class for expanded clones.

d_gene	v_gene	j_gene	abundance	CDR3nt	CDR3aa
TRBD1	TRBV2	TRBJ2-7	.	TGTGCCAGCAGTGAATCCGGGACAGGCTACGAGCAGTACTTC	CASSESGTGYEQYF
TRBD2	TRBV4-3	TRBJ2-7	.	TGCGCCAGCAGCCGTTCTAGCGGGGGGGTCTACGAGCAGTACTTC	CASSRSSGGVYEQYF
.	TRBV4-1	TRBJ2-7	.	TGCGCCAGCAGCCAACCGTCCTACGAGCAGTACTTC	CASSQPSYEQYF
.	TRBV4-3	TRBJ2-2	.	TGCGCCAGCAGCCAGGGTACCGCGAACACCGGGGAGCTGTTTTTT	CASSQGTANTGELFF
.	TRBV7-9	TRBJ1-1	few	TGTGCCAGCAGGCCTGGGGGGAACACTGAAGCTTTCTTT	CASRPGGNTEAFF
.	TRBV5-6	TRBJ2-2	.	TGTGCCAGCAGCTTGGGGTTCACGGGGGAGCTGTTTTTT	CASSLGFTGELFF
.	TRBV28	TRBJ2-1	.	TGTGCCAGCAGTTCAACAGGGGAGCAGTTCTTC	CASSSTGEQFF
.	TRBV5-5	TRBJ2-7	.	TGTGCCAGCAGCTTCGGGGGCTTATGGGACGAGCAGTACTTC	CASSFGGLWDEQYF
.	TRBV25-1	TRBJ2-3	.	TGTGCCAGCAGTGACCTCCCCCAGGGTGGATGGGGAGATACGCAGTATTTT	CASSDLPQGGWGDTQYF
TRBD1	TRBV6-5	TRBJ1-1	.	TGTGCCAGCAGTTACTCGACTGGACAGGGAGCTTTCTTT	CASSYSTGQGAFF
.	TRBV19	TRBJ1-2	.	TGTGCCAGTAGTATTGGGTGGGAAGGCTACACCTTC	CASSIGWEGYTF
TRBD2	TRBV7-9	TRBJ2-7	.	TGTGCCAGCAGCTCGACCGCTACGAGCGGCGGGGGTAATCTCGACGAGCAGTACTTC	CASSSTATSGGGNLDEQYF
.	TRBV4-1	TRBJ1-1	few	TGCGCCAGCAGCCCCCCCTCCGCCACTGAAGCTTTCTTT	CASSPPSATEAFF
.	TRBV4-3	TRBJ2-2	few	TGCGCCAGCAGCCAAGCGGGGGTTGTCACCGGGGAGCTGTTTTTT	CASSQAGVVTGELFF
TRBD1	TRBV5-4	TRBJ1-2	.	TGTGCCAGCAGCTTGGGCCGACAGGGGGCCCCTGGCTACACCTTC	CASSLGRQGAPGYTF
.	TRBV11-2	TRBJ1-6	.	TGTGCCAGCAGCTTCCTGGCAGGGGACAATTCACCCCTCCACTTT	CASSFLAGDNSPLHF
.	TRBV5-4	TRBJ1-6	.	TGTGCCAGCAGCTTGTCGATCTGGAATTCACCCCTCCACTTT	CASSLSIWNSPLHF
.	TRBV27	TRBJ2-1	.	TGTGCCAGCAGTCCTCTCCCCGGGAGTAACAATGAGCAGTTCTTC	CASSPLPGSNNEQFF
TRBD2	TRBV6-6	TRBJ2-7	.	TGTGCCAGCAGTTGGACTAGCGGGAGCTCCTACGAGCAGTACTTC	CASSWTSGSSYEQYF
.	TRBV27	TRBJ2-1	.	TGTGCCAGCGGAGGCGATGGGACTTACAATGAGCAGTTCTTC	CASGGDGTYNEQFF
TRBD1	TRBV19	TRBJ1-2	large	TGTGCCAGTAGCATGAGGGGGCTTGACTATGGCTACACCTTC	CASSMRGLDYGYTF
TRBD2	TRBV19	TRBJ2-3	medium-sized	TGTGCCAGTAGTATATCCCCCGGGGGGAGCACAGATACGCAGTATTTT	CASSISPGGSTDTQYF
.	TRBV4-1	TRBJ2-6	once	TGCGCCAGCAGCCAAGACAACGTCCTGACTTTC	CASSQDNVLTF
TRBD1	TRBV7-6	TRBJ1-2	.	TGTGCCAGCAGCTCAGGACAGGGGGCGAAAGGCTACACCTTC	CASSSGQGAKGYTF
.	TRBV9	TRBJ2-7	.	TGTGCCAGCAGCGTAGGCCCACCCTACGAGCAGTACTTC	CASSVGPPYEQYF
.	TRBV28	TRBJ2-2	.	TGTGCCAGCAGTCCCGGGACATCGAACACCGGGGAGCTGTTTTTT	CASSPGTSNTGELFF
.	TRBV4-2	TRBJ1-1	few	TGTGCCAGCAGTCAAAACAGGGAGATGAACACTGAAGCTTTCTTT	CASSQNREMNTEAFF
TRBD1	TRBV9	TRBJ2-5	.	TGTGCCAGCAGCCCTAGCCCGGGACAGGGCGGGTGGGAGACCCAGTACTTC	CASSPSPGQGGWETQYF
.	TRBV6-4	TRBJ2-1	.	TGTGCCAGCAGTGACTCGAGAAGGCCCTACAATGAGCAGTTCTTC	CASSDSRRPYNEQFF
.	TRBV11-2	TRBJ2-1	.	TGTGCCAGCAGCTGGATGGGAGTTGGCAATGAGCAGTTCTTC	CASSWMGVGNEQFF
TRBD1	TRBV29-1	TRBJ1-1	.	TGCAGCGTTGAAGGGGACAGGGGGATGAACACTGAAGCTTTCTTT	CSVEGDRGMNTEAFF
TRBD1	TRBV4-1	TRBJ1-4	.	TGCGCCAGCAGCGGGGACAGGGGGGGTTCGGAAAAACTGTTTTTT	CASSGDRGGSEKLFF
TRBD2	TRBV7-9	TRBJ2-1	.	TGTGCCAGCAGCGGGACTAGCGGGGGGGACATCACCTACAATGAGCAGTTCTTC	CASSGTSGGDITYNEQFF
.	TRBV7-2	TRBJ1-5	.	TGTGCCAGCAGCTTAGCGAGCGGGGGCGGTAATCAGCCCCAGCATTTT	CASSLASGGGNQPQHF
.	TRBV19	TRBJ2-5	.	TGTGCCAGTAGTAATTTGAAGGGATTACAAGAGACCCAGTACTTC	CASSNLKGLQETQYF
.	TRBV5-6	TRBJ2-7	.	TGTGCCAGCAGCTTGATCAGGAGCTCCTACGAGCAGTACTTC	CASSLIRSSYEQYF
.	TRBV7-9	TRBJ1-5	.	TGTGCCAGCAGCTTAGTTGGTCACAATCAGCCCCAGCATTTT	CASSLVGHNQPQHF
.	TRBV2	TRBJ1-1	.	TGTGCCAGCAGTGAGGGGAACGAAGCTTTCTTT	CASSEGNEAFF
.	TRBV6-4	TRBJ1-1	.	TGTGCCAGCAGTGACCCGGGACCGACGAACACTGAAGCTTTCTTT	CASSDPGPTNTEAFF
.	TRBV7-3	TRBJ2-3	.	TGTGCCAGCAGCTTTGGACAGCCAGATACGCAGTATTTT	CASSFGQPDTQYF
.	TRBV7-2	TRBJ2-1	few	TGTGCCAGCAGCTTAGGCGACAATGAGCAGTTCTTC	CASSLGDNEQFF
.	TRBV7-9	TRBJ2-7	.	TGTGCCAGCAGCTTAGGAGGGGGTATAACCAACGAGCAGTACTTC	CASSLGGGITNEQYF
.	TRBV7-8	TRBJ2-7	.	TGTGCCAGCAGCTTAGCGTTCCGGGACGCAGCCTACGAGCAGTACTTC	CASSLAFRDAAYEQYF
.	TRBV27	TRBJ1-2	.	TGTGCCAGCAGGGACCCGGGACTGAACTATGGCTACACCTTC	CASRDPGLNYGYTF
.	TRBV6-1	TRBJ2-5	.	TGTGCCAGCAGTTTTGTCGAGACCCAGTACTTC	CASSFVETQYF
.	TRBV19	TRBJ2-6	.	TGTGCCAGCGCCACTGGGGCCAACGTCCTGACTTTC	CASATGANVLTF
.	TRBV27	TRBJ1-5	few	TGTGCCAGCAGTTTACAGGGGACCAATCAGCCCCAGCATTTT	CASSLQGTNQPQHF
.	TRBV9	TRBJ1-3	.	TGTGCCAGCAGCGGACTGCCGGGTTTCTCTGGAAACACCATATATTTT	CASSGLPGFSGNTIYF
TRBD1	TRBV19	TRBJ2-5	few	TGTGCCAGTAGTATCTCGGGACAGGGCAGCGAGACCCAGTACTTC	CASSISGQGSETQYF
.	TRBV7-9	TRBJ2-6	.	TGTGCCAGCAGTGTCACAGAGTCTGGGGCCAACGTCCTGACTTTC	CASSVTESGANVLTF
TRBD1	TRBV5-1	TRBJ2-2	once	TGCGCCAGCAGCCGGGACAGGGGCACCGGGGAGCTGTTTTTT	CASSRDRGTGELFF
.	TRBV18	TRBJ2-2	.	TGTGCCAGCTCACCGGAGGACGATAGCACCGGGGAGCTGTTTTTT	CASSPEDDSTGELFF
TRBD2	TRBV19	TRBJ2-7	.	TGTGCCAGTAGTATATCGGCGGGAGGGTCCTTCTACGAGCAGTACTTC	CASSISAGGSFYEQYF